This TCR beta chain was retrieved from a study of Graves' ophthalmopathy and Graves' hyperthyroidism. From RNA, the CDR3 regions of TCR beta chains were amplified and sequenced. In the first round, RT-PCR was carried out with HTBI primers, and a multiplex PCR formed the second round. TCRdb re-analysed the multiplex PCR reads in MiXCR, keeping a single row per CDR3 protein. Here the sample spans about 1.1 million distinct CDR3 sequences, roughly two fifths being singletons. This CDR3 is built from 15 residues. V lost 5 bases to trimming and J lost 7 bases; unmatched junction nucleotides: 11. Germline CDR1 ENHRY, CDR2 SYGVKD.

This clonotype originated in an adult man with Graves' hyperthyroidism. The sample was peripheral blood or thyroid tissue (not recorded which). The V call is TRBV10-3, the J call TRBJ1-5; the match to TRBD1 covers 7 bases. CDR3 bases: TGTGCCATCAGTCCGCGGACAGGAGGGGACCAGCCCCAGCATTTT. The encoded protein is CAISPRTGGDQPQHF.